Listed here are 8 T cell receptor beta chains from one sample, sequenced in a study of T cell changes during pregnancy in multiple sclerosis. Sequencing was performed with immunoSEQ multiplex PCR; in TCRdb, only in-frame clones are kept and a portion is missing. The profile shows about 38,000 clones, about 91% of them singletons. The sample consisted of CD8+ T cells from peripheral blood mononuclear cells, taken after pregnancy. These receptors were collected from a female donor with multiple sclerosis, enrolled in a pregnancy study.

As DNA, the CDR3 is TGTGCCAGCAGCTTTAGAGGACAGGGGGCGAGGTTGGGAGATACGCAGTATTTT. Translating it yields CASSFRGQGARLGDTQYF. The gene calls are TRBV2 and TRBJ2-3; 11 bases are shared with TRBD1. With 6 bases clipped from V and 5 bases from J, the junction kept 16 bases outside the gene matches. Looked up from germline, CDR1 is SNHLY and CDR2 is FYNNEI. The CDR3 is 18 residues long.

This clone is deemed medium-sized. The J gene is TRBJ2-1, the V gene TRBV27; D uncertain. The CDR3 runs to 11 residues. Germline CDR1 is MNHEY and CDR2 is SMNVEV (reference sequence). Trimming shortened V by 5 bases and J by 4 bases, and 3 bases separated the two germline ends. In DNA, the CDR3 is TGTGCCAGCAGTACATACAATGAGCAGTTCTTC. Residues: CASSTYNEQFF.

This clone was seen just once. The genes are TRBV7-8 and TRBJ2-2; 10 bases agree with TRBD2. Germline V gives CDR1 SGHVS, CDR2 FQNEAQ. Germline trimming cut 5 bases from V and 4 bases from J; bases unmatched to any gene: 4. The CDR3 is made up of 15 amino acids. The CDR3: CASSRAGGSTGELFF. The CDR3 nucleotides read TGTGCCAGCAGCCGAGCGGGAGGGAGCACCGGGGAGCTGTTTTTT.

The chain links TRBV5-1 to TRBJ1-2; possibly TRBD1 for D (6 bases). V gave up 0 bases and J gave up 5 bases, with 17 bases separating them. CDR1 SGHRS and CDR2 YFSETQ come from the germline V gene. This CDR3 is 16 amino acids long. This CDR3 is CASSLVLLSTGYGYTF. The CDR3 region has the DNA TGCGCCAGCAGCTTGGTTCTGCTATCGACAGGTTATGGCTACACCTTC.

The chain couples TRBV27 to TRBJ2-3; 13 bases map to TRBD2. This CDR3 is built from 15 residues. Looked up from germline, CDR1 is MNHEY and CDR2 is SMNVEV (reference sequence). Trimming at V came to 8 bases and at J to 5 bases, leaving 7 bases not matched to a gene. Here the CDR3 DNA reads TGTGCCAGCGTATTGACTAGCGGGAGGATAGATACGCAGTATTTT. Translation gives CASVLTSGRIDTQYF.

The chain joins TRBV11-2 to TRBJ1-2; weak D call: TRBD1 (6 bases). CDR1 is SGHAT and CDR2 is FQNNGV in the germline V gene. The CDR3 length is 16 residues. V was cut by 5 bases and J by 1 base, with 17 bases left in between. CDR3 coding DNA: TGTGCCAGCAGCATCCGGGCGGCAGGGGTTAACTATGGCTACACCTTC. Amino acid sequence: CASSIRAAGVNYGYTF.

The chain employs TRBV6-6 and TRBJ2-2, with D possibly being TRBD2 (6 bases). V was shortened by 4 bases and J by 4 bases, with 10 bases between the two germline ends. The length of the CDR3 is 14 residues. CDR1 and CDR2 from the germline V gene are MNHNY and SVGAGI (reference sequence). The CDR3 loop reads CASSLGGPTGELFF. In DNA, the CDR3 is TGTGCCAGCAGTTTGGGGGGTCCCACCGGGGAGCTGTTTTTT.

Written as DNA, the CDR3 is TGTGCCAGCAGCCTGACTAGCGGGGCGGCGGGTGGGGATACGCAGTATTTT. This translates into CASSLTSGAAGGDTQYF. V is TRBV28 and J is TRBJ2-3, with TRBD2 matching over 11 bases. This CDR3 has 17 amino acids. Germline V gives CDR1 MDHEN, CDR2 SYDVKM. Losses at the gene ends were 6 bases for V and 6 bases for J; bases not matched to a gene: 14.